This entry lists 27 T cell receptor beta chains sequenced from one sample in a study of CXCR3-negative and CXCR3-positive naive CD8 T cells. Libraries of TRB cDNA were made by 5' RACE and carried UMIs. TCRdb processed the 5' RACE reads again and assigns one entry to each CDR3 protein, with no DNA. The listing records under 30,000 distinct CDR3 sequences. Sequencing was done on a sample of memory CD8+ T cells from blood. The source is a human donor in good health. Some clones in this sample may be carry-over from other donors' samples.

V is TRBV7-9 and J is TRBJ2-2. Germline V lookup: CDR1 SEHNR, CDR2 FQNEAQ (reference sequence). This CDR3 is 11 amino acids long. Here the CDR3 reads CASSLTGELFF.

V gene TRBV12-3 or TRBV12-4 combines with J gene TRBJ1-1; TCRdb gives TRBD1 as the D gene, but with no DNA this cannot be confirmed. The CDR3 sequence is 12 residues long. The CDR3 sequence is CASSGTGKEAFF.

V gene TRBV12-3 or TRBV12-4 combines with J gene TRBJ2-1; the D call of TRBD1 rests on TCRdb alone, since no DNA is present to check it. The CDR3 runs to 14 residues. The chain's CDR3 is CASSDPGGTGEQFF.

This chain uses TRBV20-1 with TRBJ2-7. Germline V gives CDR1 DFQATT, CDR2 SNEGSKA (reference sequence). CDR3 length equals 14 residues. The CDR3 here is CSARDRDSAYEQYF.

This rearrangement joins TRBV12-3 or TRBV12-4 to TRBJ2-7; with no DNA, the TCRdb D assignment of TRBD1 cannot be verified. The CDR3 totals 15 residues. The CDR3 spells CASSAPDREIDEQYF.

The chain links TRBV5-1 to TRBJ2-2; with no DNA, the TCRdb D assignment of TRBD1 cannot be verified. Germline V CDR1 and CDR2: SGHRS, YFSETQ. The CDR3 is 18 amino acids. CDR3 protein: CASSPTGNLGENTGELFF. The full variable domain, its missing parts supplied by reference TRBV5-1 and TRBJ2-2, is KAGVTQTPRYLIKTRGQQVTLSCSPISGHRSVSWYQQTPGQGLQFLFEYFSETQRNKGNFPGRFSGRQFSNSRSEMNVSTLELGDSALYLCASSPTGNLGENTGELFFGEGSRLTVL.

This sequence joins TRBV20-1 and TRBJ2-7; TCRdb reports TRBD2, a call that lacks DNA to check it against. Per germline, CDR1 DFQATT and CDR2 SNEGSKA (reference sequence). This CDR3 comprises 15 residues. CDR3 in amino acids: CSPHSGGTSSYEQYF.

V is TRBV28 and J is TRBJ2-2; the D gene TCRdb calls, TRBD2, cannot be checked with no DNA. CDR1 is MDHEN and CDR2 is SYDVKM in the germline V gene. CDR3 length: 15 amino acids. CDR3 region: CASSLLATNTGELFF.

This chain links TRBV4-2 with TRBJ2-1. The germline V gene has CDR1 LGHNA and CDR2 YNFKEQ. CDR3 size: 15 residues. This CDR3 is CASSQDMADYNEQFF.

CDR3 loop: CSSADRAFYEQYF. The chain has TRBV20-1 and TRBJ2-7; TCRdb lists TRBD1, though no DNA is available to test this call. The CDR3 is made up of 13 amino acids. CDR1 is DFQATT and CDR2 is SNEGSKA in the germline V gene (reference sequence).

The chain is built from TRBV4-1 and TRBJ2-2; TCRdb indicates TRBD1, and absent DNA this call remains unverified. Germline V gene sequence: CDR1 MGHRA, CDR2 YSYEKL. This CDR3 comprises 17 residues. Here the CDR3 reads CASSQTGQAIPTGELFF.

J is TRBJ2-1 and V is TRBV28; the TRBD2 assignment by TCRdb is unverifiable without DNA. The CDR3 spans 18 residues. The germline CDR1 and CDR2 sequences are MDHEN and SYDVKM. The CDR3 sequence is CATAWGLAGGPIYNEQFF.

The CDR3 sequence is CSAGDNSYEQYF. The rearrangement links TRBV29-1 to TRBJ2-7. This CDR3 is built from 12 residues. Germline-derived CDR1 and CDR2 are SQVTM and ANQGSEA.

The chain carries TRBV6-2 or TRBV6-3 and TRBJ2-7; TCRdb returns TRBD1, unconfirmable since there is no DNA. CDR1 and CDR2 (germline): MNHEY, SVGEGT. The CDR3 has 14 amino acids. CDR3 sequence reads: CASRTSSPLYEQYF.

The CDR3: CASNVGSNYGYTF. This chain joins TRBV7-9 and TRBJ1-2. Germline loops: CDR1 SEHNR, CDR2 FQNEAQ (reference sequence). The CDR3 loop spans 13 amino acids.

The chain carries TRBV4-3 and TRBJ2-7; TCRdb indicates TRBD1, and absent DNA this call remains unverified. CDR1 LGHNA and CDR2 YSLEER come from the germline V gene. This CDR3 is 14 amino acids long. The CDR3 protein is CASSQGAGFYEQYF.

The chain couples TRBV28 to TRBJ2-7. The CDR3 runs to 14 residues. CDR1 is MDHEN, CDR2 SYDVKM, per germline. The CDR3: CASSLRLVTYEQYF.

V usage is TRBV20-1 and J usage is TRBJ2-5; the TCRdb call, TRBD2, lacks DNA for checking. The CDR3 totals 14 residues. Germline lookup yields CDR1 DFQATT and CDR2 SNEGSKA (reference sequence). The CDR3 sequence: CSASTGTSSETQYF.

V gene TRBV21-1 combines with J gene TRBJ2-1; the TCRdb D gene call, TRBD1, has no DNA to confirm it. TRBV21-1 is a recognized pseudogene. This CDR3 comprises 16 residues. CDR3 region: CASTNTGTGGFNEQFF.

This sequence joins TRBV25-1 and TRBJ1-1. Germline V gives CDR1 MGHDK, CDR2 SYGVNS. This CDR3 region has 12 residues. The CDR3 protein is CASSEGPREAFF.

The chain couples TRBV10-3 to TRBJ2-7. Germline CDR1 is ENHRY and CDR2 is SYGVKD. This CDR3 is 11 amino acids long. The CDR3 spells CAISETWEQYF.

V and J are TRBV7-9 and TRBJ1-1; TCRdb reports TRBD1, a call that lacks DNA to check it against. CDR3 length: 15 amino acids. CDR1 is SEHNR, CDR2 FQNEAQ, per germline (reference sequence). CDR3 in amino acids: CASTIRGGRRTEAFF.

The rearrangement links TRBV29-1 to TRBJ2-3; TCRdb outputs TRBD1, but without DNA this stays unchecked. CDR3 length: 15 residues. Germline CDR1 reads SQVTM; CDR2 reads ANQGSEA. CDR3: CSVEDRNRGWNTQYF.

This chain joins TRBV28 and TRBJ2-7; the D gene TCRdb calls, TRBD2, cannot be checked with no DNA. This CDR3 contains 15 residues. Germline loops: CDR1 MDHEN, CDR2 SYDVKM. CDR3 residues: CASRPTSGVSYEQYF.

The chain employs TRBV29-1 and TRBJ2-7; TCRdb returns TRBD1, unconfirmable since there is no DNA. Germline CDR1 and CDR2: SQVTM and ANQGSEA. CDR3 length: 15 amino acids. CDR3 in amino acids: CSVNPIGAGSYEQYF.

The chain carries TRBV12-3 or TRBV12-4 and TRBJ1-4; TCRdb returns TRBD1, unconfirmable since there is no DNA. The CDR3 length is 13 residues. The CDR3 region is CASSFGLGPALFF.

The V gene is TRBV20-1, the J gene TRBJ1-6. Germline loops: CDR1 DFQATT, CDR2 SNEGSKA (reference sequence). This CDR3 contains 16 residues. CDR3 loop: CSARALASSYNSPLHF.